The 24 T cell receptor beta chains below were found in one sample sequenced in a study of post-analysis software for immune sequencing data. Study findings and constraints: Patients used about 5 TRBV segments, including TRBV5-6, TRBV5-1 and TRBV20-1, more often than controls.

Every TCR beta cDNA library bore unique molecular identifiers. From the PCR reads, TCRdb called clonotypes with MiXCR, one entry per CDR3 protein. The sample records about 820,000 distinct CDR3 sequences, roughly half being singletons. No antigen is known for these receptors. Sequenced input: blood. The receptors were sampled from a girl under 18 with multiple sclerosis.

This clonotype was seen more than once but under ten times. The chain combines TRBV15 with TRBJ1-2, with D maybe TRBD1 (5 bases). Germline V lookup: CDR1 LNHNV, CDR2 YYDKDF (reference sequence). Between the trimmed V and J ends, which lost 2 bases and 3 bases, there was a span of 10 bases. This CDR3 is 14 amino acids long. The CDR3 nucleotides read TGTGCCACCAGCAGATCCCCAGGGCACTATGGCTACACCTTC. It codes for CATSRSPGHYGYTF. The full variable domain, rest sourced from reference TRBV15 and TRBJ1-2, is DAMVIQNPRYQVTQFGKPVTLSCSQTLNHNVMYWYQQKSSQAPKLLFHYYDKDFNNEADTPDNFQSRRPNTSFCFLDIRSPGLGDTAMYLCATSRSPGHYGYTFGSGTRLTVV.

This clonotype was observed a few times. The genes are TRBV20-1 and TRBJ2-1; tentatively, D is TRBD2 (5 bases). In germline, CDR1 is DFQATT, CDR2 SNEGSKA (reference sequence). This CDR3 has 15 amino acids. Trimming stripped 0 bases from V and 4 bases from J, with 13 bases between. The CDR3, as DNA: TGCAGTGCTAGAGATCTAAGCGAGGGATACAATGAGCAGTTCTTC. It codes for CSARDLSEGYNEQFF.

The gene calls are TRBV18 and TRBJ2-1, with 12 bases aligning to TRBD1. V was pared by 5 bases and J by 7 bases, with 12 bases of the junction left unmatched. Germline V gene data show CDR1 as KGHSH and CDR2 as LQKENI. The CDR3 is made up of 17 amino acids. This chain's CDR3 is CASSSGTGGGFRNEQFF. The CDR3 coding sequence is TGTGCCAGCTCATCAGGGACAGGGGGCGGTTTTCGGAATGAGCAGTTCTTC.

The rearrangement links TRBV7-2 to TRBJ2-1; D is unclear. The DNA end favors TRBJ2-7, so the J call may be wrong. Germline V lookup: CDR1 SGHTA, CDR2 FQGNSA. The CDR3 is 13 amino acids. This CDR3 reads CASSLPRLREQYF. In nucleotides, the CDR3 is TGTGCCAGCAGCTTACCTCGACTGCGGGAGCAGTACTTC.

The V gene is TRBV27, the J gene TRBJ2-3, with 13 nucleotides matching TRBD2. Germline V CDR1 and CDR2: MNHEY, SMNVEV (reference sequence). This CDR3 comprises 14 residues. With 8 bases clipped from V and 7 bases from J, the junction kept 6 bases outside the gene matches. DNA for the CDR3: TGTGCCAGCGTCCGGACTAGCGGGAGATATACGCAGTATTTT. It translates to CASVRTSGRYTQYF.

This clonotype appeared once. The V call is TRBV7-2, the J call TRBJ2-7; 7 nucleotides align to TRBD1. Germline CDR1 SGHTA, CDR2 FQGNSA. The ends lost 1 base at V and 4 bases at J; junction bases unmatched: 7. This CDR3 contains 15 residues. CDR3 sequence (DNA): TGTGCCAGCAGCTTAGTAGCCAGGGGGAAGTACGAGCAGTACTTC. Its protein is CASSLVARGKYEQYF.

The CDR3 sequence is CASSLGQGTNTDTQYF. DNA for the CDR3: TGCGCCAGCAGCTTGGGACAGGGGACTAACACAGATACGCAGTATTTT. The chain couples TRBV5-1 to TRBJ2-3; tentatively, D is TRBD1 (8 bases). Germline CDR1 is SGHRS and CDR2 is YFSETQ. V was clipped by 0 bases and J by 2 bases, with 13 bases between them. This CDR3 spans 16 amino acids.

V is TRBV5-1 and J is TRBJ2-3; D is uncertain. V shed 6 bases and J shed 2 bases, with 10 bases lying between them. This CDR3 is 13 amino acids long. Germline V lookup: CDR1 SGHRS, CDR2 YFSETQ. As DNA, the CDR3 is TGCGCCAGCACCCGGACCCTCACAGATACGCAGTATTTT. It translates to CASTRTLTDTQYF.

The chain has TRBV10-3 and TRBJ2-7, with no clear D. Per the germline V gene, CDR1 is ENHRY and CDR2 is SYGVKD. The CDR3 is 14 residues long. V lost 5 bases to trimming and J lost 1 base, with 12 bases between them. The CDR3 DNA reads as TGTGCCATCAGTCCAGTCCTCGTTTCCTACGAGCAGTACTTC. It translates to CAISPVLVSYEQYF.

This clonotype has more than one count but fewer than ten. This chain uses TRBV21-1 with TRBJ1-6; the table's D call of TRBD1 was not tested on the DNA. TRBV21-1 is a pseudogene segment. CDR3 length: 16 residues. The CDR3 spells CASRGTESSYNSPLHF. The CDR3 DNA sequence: TGTGCCAGCAGGGGGACAGAGAGCTCCTATAATTCACCCCTCCACTTT.

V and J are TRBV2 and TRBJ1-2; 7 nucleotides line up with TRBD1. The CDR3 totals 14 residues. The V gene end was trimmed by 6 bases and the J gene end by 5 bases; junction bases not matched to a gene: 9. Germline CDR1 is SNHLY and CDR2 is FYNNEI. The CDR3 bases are TGTGCCAGCAGGGCTACCGGGACAGCTTATGGCTACACCTTC. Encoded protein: CASRATGTAYGYTF.

In DNA, the CDR3 is TGCAGTGCTAGCTCCGGGATATACACAGATACGCAGTATTTT. This translates into CSASSGIYTDTQYF. This sequence joins TRBV20-1 and TRBJ2-3, with a possible D match to TRBD2 (5 bases). The CDR3 is 14 residues long. V was pared by 3 bases and J by 2 bases, with 12 bases between. Per germline, CDR1 DFQATT and CDR2 SNEGSKA (reference sequence).

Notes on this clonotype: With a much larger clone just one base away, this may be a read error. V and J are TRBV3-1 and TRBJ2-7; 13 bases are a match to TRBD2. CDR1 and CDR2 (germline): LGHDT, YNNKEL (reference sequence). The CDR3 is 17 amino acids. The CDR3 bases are TGTGTCAGCAGCCAAGCCAGGACTAGCGGGAGAAGTGTCGAGCAGTACTTC. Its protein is CVSSQARTSGRSVEQYF.

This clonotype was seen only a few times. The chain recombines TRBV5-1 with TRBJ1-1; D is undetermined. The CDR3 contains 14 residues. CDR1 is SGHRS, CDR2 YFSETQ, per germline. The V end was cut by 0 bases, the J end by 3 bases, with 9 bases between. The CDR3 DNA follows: TGCGCCAGCAGCTTGGGGTCCGGGGACACTGAAGCTTTCTTT. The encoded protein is CASSLGSGDTEAFF.

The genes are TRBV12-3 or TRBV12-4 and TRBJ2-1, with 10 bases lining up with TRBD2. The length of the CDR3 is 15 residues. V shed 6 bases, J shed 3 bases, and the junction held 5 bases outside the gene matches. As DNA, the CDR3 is TGTGCCAGCAGGTCGGAGCGGGGGGGCTACAATGAGCAGTTCTTC. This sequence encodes CASRSERGGYNEQFF.

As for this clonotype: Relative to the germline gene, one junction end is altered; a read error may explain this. CDR3 residues: CASSLFFGTAKQETQYF. The CDR3 DNA reads as TGCGCCAGCAGCCTATTCTTCGGGACAGCAAAACAAGAGACTCAGTACTTC. The chain couples TRBV5-1 to TRBJ2-5, with TRBD1 matching 7 bases. This CDR3 is 17 amino acids long. The V gene's germline CDR1 is SGHRS and CDR2 YFSETQ.

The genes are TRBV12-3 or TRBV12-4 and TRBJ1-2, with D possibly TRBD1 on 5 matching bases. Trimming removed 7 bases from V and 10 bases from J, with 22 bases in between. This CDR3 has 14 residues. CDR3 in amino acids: CASTLTGRPNLYTF. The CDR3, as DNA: TGTGCCAGCACCCTAACGGGACGGCCAAACCTCTACACCTTC.

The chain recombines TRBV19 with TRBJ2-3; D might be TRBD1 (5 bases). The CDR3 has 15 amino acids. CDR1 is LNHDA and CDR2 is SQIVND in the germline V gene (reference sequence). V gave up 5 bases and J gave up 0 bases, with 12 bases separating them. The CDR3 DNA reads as TGTGCCAGTAGTTCGACAGACCCAAGCACAGATACGCAGTATTTT. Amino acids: CASSSTDPSTDTQYF.

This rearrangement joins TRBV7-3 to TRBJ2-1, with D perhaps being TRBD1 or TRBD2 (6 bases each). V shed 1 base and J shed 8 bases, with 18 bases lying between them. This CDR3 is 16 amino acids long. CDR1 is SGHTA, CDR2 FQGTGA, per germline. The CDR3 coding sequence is TGTGCCAGCAGCTTAAGGTCGGGGGCCGGGTATCATGAGCAGTTCTTC. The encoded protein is CASSLRSGAGYHEQFF.

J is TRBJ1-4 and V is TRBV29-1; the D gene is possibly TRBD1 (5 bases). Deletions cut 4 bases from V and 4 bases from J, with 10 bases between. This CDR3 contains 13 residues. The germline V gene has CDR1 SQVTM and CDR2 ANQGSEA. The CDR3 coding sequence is TGCAGCGTTGCGGGGCTGGGTAATGAAAAACTGTTTTTT. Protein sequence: CSVAGLGNEKLFF. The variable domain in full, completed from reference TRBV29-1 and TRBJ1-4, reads SAVISQKPSRDICQRGTSLTIQCQVDSQVTMMFWYRQQPGQSLTLIATANQGSEATYESGFVIDKFPISRPNLTFSTLTVSNMSPEDSSIYLCSVAGLGNEKLFFGSGTQLSVL.

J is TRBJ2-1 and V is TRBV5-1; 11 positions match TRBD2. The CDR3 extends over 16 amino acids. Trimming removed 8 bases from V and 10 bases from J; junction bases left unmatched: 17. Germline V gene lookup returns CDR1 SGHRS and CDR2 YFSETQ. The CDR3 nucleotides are TGCGCCAGTAGCCTTCTTACTAGCGGGAGCAGAAGCGAGCAGTTCTTC. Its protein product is CASSLLTSGSRSEQFF.

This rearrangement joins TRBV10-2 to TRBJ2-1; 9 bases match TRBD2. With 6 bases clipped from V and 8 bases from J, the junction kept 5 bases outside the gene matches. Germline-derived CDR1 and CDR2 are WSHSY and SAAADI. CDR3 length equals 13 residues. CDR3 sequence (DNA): TGCGCCAGCAGCAATAGCGGGAGCTATGAGCAGTTCTTC. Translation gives CASSNSGSYEQFF.

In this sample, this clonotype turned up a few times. CDR3 protein: CASSLGYTEAFF. CDR3 DNA: TGCGCCAGCAGCTTGGGGTACACTGAAGCTTTCTTT. The chain joins TRBV5-1 to TRBJ1-1, with no clear D. Trimming stripped 0 bases from V and 3 bases from J, with 3 bases between. Germline assignment: CDR1 SGHRS and CDR2 YFSETQ. The CDR3 is made up of 12 amino acids.

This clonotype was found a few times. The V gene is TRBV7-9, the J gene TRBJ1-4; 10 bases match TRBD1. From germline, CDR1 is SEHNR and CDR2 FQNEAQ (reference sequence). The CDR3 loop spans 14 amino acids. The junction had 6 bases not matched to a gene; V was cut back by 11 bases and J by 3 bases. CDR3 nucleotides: TGTGCCGGGACAGGGGTAGGAGCTAATGAAAAACTGTTTTTT. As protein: CAGTGVGANEKLFF.